This T cell receptor beta chain stems from a study of shared clonotypes between healthy human individuals. Germline V CDR1 and CDR2: SEHNR, FQNEAQ (reference sequence). Trimming cost V 5 bases and J 9 bases; bases outside gene matches: 12. There are 17 residues in the CDR3. Whole-study findings and limits: Between four donors, naive CD4 clonotypes were shared at a level of approximately 5%. A limitation of the genetic and exposure-history diversity represented arose from few donors.

A remark on this clone: The antigen is not known.

Sorted-subset replicate PCR reactions contained roughly 200 ng DNA, corresponding to roughly 29,000 T cell genomes. Some clones are missing from TCRdb's copy, which holds only in-frame ones; the method was immunoSEQ multiplex PCR. This table has millions of clones, 85% to 95% appearing once. The source is a man between 18 and 29 years old in good health. Some clones in this sample may be carry-over from other donors' samples. The chain has TRBV7-9 and TRBJ2-1; 14 positions match TRBD2. Sequenced sample: naive CD4+ T cells from PBMCs. Subset indicated: CD45RA+ positively selected. The CDR3 region has the DNA TGTGCCAGCAGCAAAAAAGGGACTAGCGGGAGACTGAGTGAGCAGTTCTTC. This codes for CASSKKGTSGRLSEQFF.